This T cell receptor beta chain is from a study of T cell responses to AZD1222 COVID-19 vaccine. Study-wide points: After two AZD1222 doses, spike-specific TCR breadth and depth rose versus day 0. At study baseline, merely roughly 6 AZD1222 recipients were seropositive. Donor demographics were predominantly white British with a female majority; clonal diversity may be underestimated.

Notes on this clone: The target antigen is unknown.

The method was immunoSEQ multiplex PCR; TCRdb's version includes in-frame clones alone and lacks a portion of them. The table has 150,000 to 200,000 clones, 85% to 95% seen once; the top ten hold approximately 9.6%. CDR3 size: 16 residues. V lost 1 base to trimming and J lost 0 bases; unmatched junction nucleotides: 4. The V gene's germline CDR1 is LNHDA and CDR2 SQIVND (reference sequence). This receptor was identified in an adult in good health. V usage is TRBV19 and J usage is TRBJ2-3, with 7 bases identical to TRBD2. The starting material was peripheral blood, obtained on day 0 of AZD1222 vaccination. CDR3 in DNA: TGTGCCAGTAGTATAGGCAGTAGCGGGAGCACAGATACGCAGTATTTT. Amino acids: CASSIGSSGSTDTQYF.